Listed below are T cell receptor beta chains from one sample, sequenced in a study of regulatory T cells in long-lasting Graves disease. TCRdb called the multiplex PCR reads again in MiXCR, with one record for every CDR3 protein. The sample contains roughly 420,000 distinct CDR3 sequences, around 15% of which appear only once. These data were likewise used in another study, on T cells in Graves' hyperthyroidism and ophthalmopathy.

This specimen was peripheral blood mononuclear cells (PBMCs), taken at new diagnosis, from a patient treated with antithyroid drugs. The receptors were gathered from a woman aged 45-65 years with Graves disease. Each CDR3 is given with its conserved first and last residue. Each record gives: J gene, V gene, D gene, clone size, CDR3 protein, CDR3 DNA. D genes are given only for firm matches. Size is stated for part of the rows, as once, few or many counts, or as a class when the clone is expanded.

>TRBJ2-7|TRBV7-3|TRBD1|few
CASSLSPDRNYEQYF
TGTGCCAGCAGCTTATCCCCGGACAGGAACTACGAGCAGTACTTC
>TRBJ2-3|TRBV2|.|.
CASTPEQTGTDTQYF
TGTGCCAGCACTCCCGAGCAGACTGGCACAGATACGCAGTATTTT
>TRBJ2-2|TRBV11-2|.|.
CASSFTGGRYTGELFF
TGTGCCAGCAGCTTTACGGGGGGCCGCTATACCGGGGAGCTGTTTTTT
>TRBJ2-7|TRBV12-3/TRBV12-4|TRBD2|many
CASSLGPGTSGEQYF
TGTGCCAGCAGTTTGGGCCCCGGGACTAGTGGGGAGCAGTACTTC
>TRBJ1-1|TRBV28|.|.
CTSSSLMNTEAFF
TGTACCAGCAGTTCTTTAATGAACACTGAAGCTTTCTTT
>TRBJ2-2|TRBV9|.|.
CASSGNRWTGELSF
TGTGCCAGCAGCGGGAACCGGTGGACCGGGGAGCTGTCTTTT
>TRBJ1-4|TRBV9|.|many
CASSVGDSGEKLFF
TGTGCCAGCAGCGTTGGTGACAGTGGTGAAAAACTGTTTTTT
>TRBJ2-7|TRBV7-2|.|few
CASSSQVGKLSYEQYF
TGTGCCAGCAGCTCCCAAGTCGGCAAGCTATCCTACGAGCAGTACTTC
>TRBJ2-1|TRBV5-1|.|many
CASSLGTDNEQFF
TGCGCCAGCAGCTTGGGGACGGACAATGAGCAGTTCTTC
>TRBJ2-5|TRBV29-1|.|few
CRNTGVFRSLGQETQYF
TGCAGGAACACTGGGGTTTTTCGTTCGCTGGGCCAAGAGACCCAGTACTTC
>TRBJ2-2|TRBV28|.|.
CASSLYAITGELFF
TGTGCCAGCAGTTTATACGCTATAACCGGGGAGCTGTTTTTT
>TRBJ2-1|TRBV7-9|TRBD2|many
CASNMGLAGYNEQFF
TGTGCCAGCAACATGGGACTAGCGGGATACAATGAGCAGTTCTTC
>TRBJ2-1|TRBV30|TRBD2|.
CAWSAGLAGVIEQFF
TGTGCCTGGAGTGCTGGACTAGCGGGAGTGATTGAGCAGTTCTTC
>TRBJ1-1|TRBV13|TRBD1|many
CASSGRQGGSGTEAFF
TGTGCCAGCAGCGGACGACAGGGCGGGAGTGGCACTGAAGCTTTCTTT
>TRBJ2-2|TRBV19|.|few
CASSTSGTPTGELFF
TGTGCCAGTAGTACGTCCGGGACACCAACCGGGGAGCTGTTTTTT